These 11 T cell receptor beta chains originate from one sample sequenced in a study of technical replicates of blood from a handful of donors. Libraries were prepared by immunoSEQ multiplex PCR; TCRdb keeps only in-frame clonotypes and omits some of them. Here the sample spans around 76,000 clones, 80% to 95% being singletons. Sequencing used T cells isolated from PBMCs. The receptors were sampled from a human donor in good health.

The V gene is TRBV30, the J gene TRBJ2-2, with TRBD2 identical over 9 bases. Germline lookup yields CDR1 GTSNPN and CDR2 SVGIG (reference sequence). J was trimmed by 3 bases and V by 0 bases; bases with no gene match: 5. This CDR3 spans 16 amino acids. The CDR3 spells CAWSVDSGGYTGELFF. CDR3 DNA: TGTGCCTGGAGTGTAGATAGCGGGGGTTACACCGGGGAGCTGTTTTTT.

V gene TRBV4-1 combines with J gene TRBJ2-2; D unresolved. The CDR3 contains 12 residues. V lost 4 bases and J lost 12, with 12 bases in between. Germline CDR1 and CDR2: MGHRA and YSYEKL. CDR3 sequence (DNA): TGCGCCAGCAGCCTCCTCGGAGCCCAGCTGTTTTTT. Translated: CASSLLGAQLFF.

The rearrangement joins TRBV11-3 to TRBJ1-4, with 10 bases lining up with TRBD1. Germline V gene sequence: CDR1 SGHNT, CDR2 YENEEA. Unmatched junction bases numbered 8, after V lost 1 base and J lost 6 bases. The CDR3 contains 17 residues. This chain's CDR3 is CASSLGDRGGEDEKLFF. The CDR3, as DNA: TGTGCCAGCAGCTTAGGGGACAGGGGAGGGGAAGATGAAAAACTGTTTTTT.

The rearrangement uses TRBV4-1 and TRBJ2-1, with 12 nucleotides matching TRBD2. The germline CDR1 and CDR2 sequences are MGHRA and YSYEKL. The CDR3 is 14 amino acids. Trimming removed 6 bases from V and 7 bases from J; junction bases left unmatched: 4. CDR3 in DNA: TGCGCCAGCAGGCGACTAGCGGGAGTTAATGAGCAGTTCTTC. It is translated as CASRRLAGVNEQFF.

CDR3 coding DNA: TGTGCCAGCAGTTATAATTACGAGCAGTACTTC. Translated: CASSYNYEQYF. The chain links TRBV6-5 to TRBJ2-7; D is unclear. Germline loops: CDR1 MNHEY, CDR2 SVGAGI. Trimming took 3 bases from V and 4 from J, leaving 4 bases between them. The CDR3 is 11 amino acids.

Only one count was recorded for this clone. The chain has TRBV5-1 and TRBJ2-2; D not resolved. This CDR3 has 15 amino acids. V lost 1 base, J lost 1 base, and 8 bases lay in between. Germline CDR1 reads SGHRS; CDR2 reads YFSETQ. The CDR3 here is CASSLYSGNTGELFF. In DNA, the CDR3 is TGCGCCAGCAGCTTGTATTCAGGGAACACCGGGGAGCTGTTTTTT.

J is TRBJ2-5 and V is TRBV9; D not certain. V was shortened by 3 bases and J by 5 bases, with 17 bases between the two germline ends. Germline V gene sequence: CDR1 SGDLS, CDR2 YYNGEE. The CDR3 spans 15 residues. The chain's CDR3 is CASSAYQSLGETQYF. Written as DNA, the CDR3 is TGTGCCAGCAGCGCTTACCAGAGCCTCGGGGAGACCCAGTACTTC.

The chain uses TRBV6-1 and TRBJ2-7; possible D gene TRBD1, 6 bases. Per germline, CDR1 MNHNS and CDR2 SASEGT. The V gene lost 0 bases and the J gene lost 3 bases, with 12 bases spanning the gap. The CDR3 sequence is 15 residues long. CDR3 bases: TGTGCCAGCAGTGAAGCGGAACAGGGATTCTACGAGCAGTACTTC. Amino acids: CASSEAEQGFYEQYF.

CDR3 in amino acids: CSSCPRGNNEQFF. CDR3 in DNA: TGCAGCTCCTGCCCAAGGGGAAACAATGAGCAGTTCTTC. This rearrangement joins TRBV29-1 to TRBJ2-1; D is perhaps TRBD1 (5 bases). In germline, CDR1 is SQVTM, CDR2 ANQGSEA. The length of the CDR3 is 13 residues. V lost 8 bases and J 5 bases, leaving 16 bases between the germline ends.

This rearrangement joins TRBV11-3 to TRBJ2-7, with a tentative D call TRBD1 (6 bases). The CDR3 is 13 residues long. Germline V gene lookup returns CDR1 SGHNT and CDR2 YENEEA. In DNA, the CDR3 is TGTGCGGGCAGAGATGGACAGAATAACGAGCAGTACTTC. Its translation: CAGRDGQNNEQYF.

The V call is TRBV6-1, the J call TRBJ2-7; D is possibly TRBD1 (5 bases). Germline CDR1 and CDR2: MNHNS and SASEGT. This CDR3 spans 15 amino acids. Trimming stripped 6 bases from V and 4 bases from J, with 19 bases between. The CDR3 here is CASSPKGYIDYEQYF. The CDR3 region has the DNA TGTGCCAGCAGCCCAAAGGGGTATATAGATTACGAGCAGTACTTC.